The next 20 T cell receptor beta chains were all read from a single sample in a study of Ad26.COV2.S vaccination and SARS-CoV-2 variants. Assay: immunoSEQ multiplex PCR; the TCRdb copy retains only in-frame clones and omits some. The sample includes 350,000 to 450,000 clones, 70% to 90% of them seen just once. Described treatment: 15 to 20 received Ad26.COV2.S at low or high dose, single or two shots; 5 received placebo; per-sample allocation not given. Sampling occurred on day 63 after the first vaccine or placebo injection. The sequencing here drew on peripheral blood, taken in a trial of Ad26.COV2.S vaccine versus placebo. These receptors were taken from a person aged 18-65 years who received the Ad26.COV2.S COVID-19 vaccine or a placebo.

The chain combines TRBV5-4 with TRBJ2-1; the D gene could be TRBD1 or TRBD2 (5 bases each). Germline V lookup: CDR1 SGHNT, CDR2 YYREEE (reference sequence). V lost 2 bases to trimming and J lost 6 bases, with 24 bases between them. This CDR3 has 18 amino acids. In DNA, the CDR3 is TGTGCCAGCAGCTTTGGAGGTAACAGGTTCAAGAGGGGCAATGAGCAGTTCTTC. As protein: CASSFGGNRFKRGNEQFF.

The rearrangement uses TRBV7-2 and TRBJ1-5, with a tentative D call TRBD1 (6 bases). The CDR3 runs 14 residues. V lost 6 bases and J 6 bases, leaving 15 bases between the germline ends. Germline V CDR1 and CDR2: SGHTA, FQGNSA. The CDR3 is CASSTGKGGQPQHF. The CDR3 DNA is TGTGCCAGCAGTACAGGGAAAGGCGGTCAGCCCCAGCATTTT. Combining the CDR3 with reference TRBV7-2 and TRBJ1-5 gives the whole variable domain GAGVSQSPSNKVTEKGKDVELRCDPISGHTALYWYRQSLGQGLEFLIYFQGNSAPDKSGLPSDRFSAERTGGSVSTLTIQRTQQEDSAVYLCASSTGKGGQPQHFGDGTRLSIL.

CDR3 loop: CASSYRDSTEAFF. CDR3 nucleotides: TGTGCCAGCAGTTACCGGGACAGCACTGAAGCTTTCTTT. The rearrangement joins TRBV12-3 or TRBV12-4 to TRBJ1-1; 7 bases fit TRBD1. V gave up 4 bases and J gave up 4 bases; unmatched junction bases: 3. CDR3 size: 13 residues.

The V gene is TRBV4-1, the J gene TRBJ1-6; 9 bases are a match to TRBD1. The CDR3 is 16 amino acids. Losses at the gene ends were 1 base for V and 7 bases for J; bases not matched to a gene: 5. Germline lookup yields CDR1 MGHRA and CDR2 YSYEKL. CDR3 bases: TGCGCCAGCAGCCAAGCGGGACAGGGTCGGAATTCACCCCTCCACTTT. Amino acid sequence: CASSQAGQGRNSPLHF.

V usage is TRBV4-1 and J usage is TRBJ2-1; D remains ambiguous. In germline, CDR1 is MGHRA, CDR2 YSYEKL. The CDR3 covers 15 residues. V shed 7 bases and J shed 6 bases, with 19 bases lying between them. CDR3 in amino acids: CASTFQGSGGNEQFF. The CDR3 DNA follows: TGCGCCAGCACCTTCCAAGGGTCCGGCGGCAATGAGCAGTTCTTC.

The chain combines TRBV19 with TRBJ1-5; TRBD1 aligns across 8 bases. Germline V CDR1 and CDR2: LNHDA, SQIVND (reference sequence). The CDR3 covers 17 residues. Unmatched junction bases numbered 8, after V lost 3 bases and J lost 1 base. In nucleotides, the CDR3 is TGTGCCAGTAGTATCTGGACAGGGCTTGGGAGCAATCAGCCCCAGCATTTT. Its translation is CASSIWTGLGSNQPQHF. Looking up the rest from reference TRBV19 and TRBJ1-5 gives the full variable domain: DGGITQSPKYLFRKEGQNVTLSCEQNLNHDAMYWYRQDPGQGLRLIYYSQIVNDFQKGDIAEGYSVSREKKESFPLTVTSAQKNPTAFYLCASSIWTGLGSNQPQHFGDGTRLSIL.

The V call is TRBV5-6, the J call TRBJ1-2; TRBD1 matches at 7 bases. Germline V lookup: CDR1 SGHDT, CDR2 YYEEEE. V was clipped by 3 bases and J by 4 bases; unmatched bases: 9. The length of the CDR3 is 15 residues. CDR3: CASSSPGQEVYGYTF. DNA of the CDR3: TGTGCCAGCAGCTCCCCTGGACAGGAAGTCTATGGCTACACCTTC.

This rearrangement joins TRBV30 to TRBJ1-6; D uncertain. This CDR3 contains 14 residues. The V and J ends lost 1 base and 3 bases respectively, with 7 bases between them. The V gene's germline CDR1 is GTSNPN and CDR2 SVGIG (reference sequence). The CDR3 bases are TGTGCCTGGAGTGGGATACACTATAATTCACCCCTCCACTTT. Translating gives CAWSGIHYNSPLHF.

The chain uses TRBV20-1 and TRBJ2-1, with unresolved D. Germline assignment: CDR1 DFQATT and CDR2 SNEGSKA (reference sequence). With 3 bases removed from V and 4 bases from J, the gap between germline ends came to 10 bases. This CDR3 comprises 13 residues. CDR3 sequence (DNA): TGCAGTGCTAGTCAGGATTTGTACAATGAGCAGTTCTTC. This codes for CSASQDLYNEQFF.

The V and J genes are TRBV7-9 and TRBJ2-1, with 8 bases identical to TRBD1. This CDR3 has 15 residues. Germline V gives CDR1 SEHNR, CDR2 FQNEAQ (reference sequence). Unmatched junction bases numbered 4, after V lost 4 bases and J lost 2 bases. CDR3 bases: TGTGCCAGCAGCTCATCAGGGGGCCCCTACAATGAGCAGTTCTTC. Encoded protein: CASSSSGGPYNEQFF.

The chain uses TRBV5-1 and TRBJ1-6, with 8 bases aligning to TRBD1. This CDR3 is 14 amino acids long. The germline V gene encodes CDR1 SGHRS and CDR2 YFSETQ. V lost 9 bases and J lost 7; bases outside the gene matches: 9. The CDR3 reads CATRPGQENSPLHF. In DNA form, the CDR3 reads TGCGCCACCAGACCGGGACAGGAGAATTCACCCCTCCACTTT.

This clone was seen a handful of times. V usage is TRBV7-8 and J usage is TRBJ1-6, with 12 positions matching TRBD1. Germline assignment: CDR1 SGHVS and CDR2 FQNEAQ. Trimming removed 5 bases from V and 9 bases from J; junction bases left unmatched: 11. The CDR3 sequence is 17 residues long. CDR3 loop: CASSKPGTGGPTSPLHF. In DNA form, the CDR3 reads TGTGCCAGCAGCAAACCCGGGACAGGGGGCCCCACTTCACCCCTCCACTTT. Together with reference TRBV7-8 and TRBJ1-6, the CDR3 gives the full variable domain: GAGVSQSPRYKVAKRGQDVALRCDPISGHVSLFWYQQALGQGPEFLTYFQNEAQLDKSGLPSDRFFAERPEGSVSTLKIQRTQQEDSAVYLCASSKPGTGGPTSPLHFGNGTRLTVT.

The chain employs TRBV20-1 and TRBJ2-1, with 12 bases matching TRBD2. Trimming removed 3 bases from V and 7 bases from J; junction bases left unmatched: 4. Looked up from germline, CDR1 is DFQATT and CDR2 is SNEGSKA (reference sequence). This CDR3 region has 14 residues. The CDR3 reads CSASPTSGSNEQFF. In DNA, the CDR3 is TGCAGTGCTAGTCCGACTAGCGGGAGTAATGAGCAGTTCTTC.

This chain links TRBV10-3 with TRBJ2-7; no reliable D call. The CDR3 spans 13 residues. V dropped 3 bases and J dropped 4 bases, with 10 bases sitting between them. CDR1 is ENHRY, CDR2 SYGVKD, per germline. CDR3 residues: CAISDSRGYEQYF. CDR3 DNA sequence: TGTGCCATCAGTGACTCAAGAGGATACGAGCAGTACTTC.

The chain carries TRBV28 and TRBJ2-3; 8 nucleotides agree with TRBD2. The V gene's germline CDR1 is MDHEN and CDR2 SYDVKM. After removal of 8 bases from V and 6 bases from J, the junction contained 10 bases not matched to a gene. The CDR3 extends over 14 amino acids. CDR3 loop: CASGSGSPEDTQYF. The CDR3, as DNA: TGTGCCAGCGGGAGCGGGAGCCCGGAGGATACGCAGTATTTT.

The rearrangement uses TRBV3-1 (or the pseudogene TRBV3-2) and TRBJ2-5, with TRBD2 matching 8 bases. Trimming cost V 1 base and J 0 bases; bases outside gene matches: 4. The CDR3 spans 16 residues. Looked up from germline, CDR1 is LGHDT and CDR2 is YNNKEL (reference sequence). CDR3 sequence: CASSQGVAGYQETQYF. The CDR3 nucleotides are TGTGCCAGCAGCCAAGGGGTAGCGGGGTACCAAGAGACCCAGTACTTC.

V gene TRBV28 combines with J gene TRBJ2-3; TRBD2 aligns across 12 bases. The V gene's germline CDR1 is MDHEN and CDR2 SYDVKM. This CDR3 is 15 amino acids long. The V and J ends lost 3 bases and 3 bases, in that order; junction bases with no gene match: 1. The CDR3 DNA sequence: TGTGCCAGCAGTTTCGGGACTAGCGGGACAGATACGCAGTATTTT. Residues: CASSFGTSGTDTQYF.

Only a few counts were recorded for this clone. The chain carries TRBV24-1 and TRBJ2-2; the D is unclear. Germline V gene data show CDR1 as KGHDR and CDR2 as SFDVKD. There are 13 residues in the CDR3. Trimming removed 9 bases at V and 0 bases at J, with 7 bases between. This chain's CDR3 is CATGTSNTGELFF. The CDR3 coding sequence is TGTGCCACCGGCACTTCGAACACCGGGGAGCTGTTTTTT.

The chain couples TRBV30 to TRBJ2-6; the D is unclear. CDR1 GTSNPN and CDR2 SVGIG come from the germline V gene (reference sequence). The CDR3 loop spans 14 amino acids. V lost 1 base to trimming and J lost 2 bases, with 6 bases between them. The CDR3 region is CAWSDPAGANVLTF. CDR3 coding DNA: TGTGCCTGGAGTGACCCCGCTGGGGCCAACGTCCTGACTTTC.

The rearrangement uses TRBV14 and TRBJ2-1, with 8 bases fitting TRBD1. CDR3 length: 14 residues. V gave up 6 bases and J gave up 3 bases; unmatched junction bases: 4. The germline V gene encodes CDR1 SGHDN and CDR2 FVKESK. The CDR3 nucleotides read TGTGCCAGCAGAAAGACAGGGGACTACAATGAGCAGTTCTTC. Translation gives CASRKTGDYNEQFF.